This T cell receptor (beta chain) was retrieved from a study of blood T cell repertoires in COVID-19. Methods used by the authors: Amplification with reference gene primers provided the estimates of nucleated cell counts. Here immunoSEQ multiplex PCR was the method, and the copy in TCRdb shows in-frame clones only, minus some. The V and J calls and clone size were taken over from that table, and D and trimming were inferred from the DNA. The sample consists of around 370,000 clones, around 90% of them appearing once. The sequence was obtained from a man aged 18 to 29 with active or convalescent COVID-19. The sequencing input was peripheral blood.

This CDR3 is CASRDDSKSYEQYF. In DNA form, the CDR3 reads TGTGCCAGCAGGGATGACAGTAAATCCTACGAGCAGTACTTC. This chain connects TRBV2 to TRBJ2-7; D is possibly TRBD1 (5 bases). Germline V gene sequence: CDR1 SNHLY, CDR2 FYNNEI. The CDR3 consists of 14 residues. The V end lost 6 bases, the J end lost 1 base, and 13 bases lay between the germline ends.